These T cell receptor beta chains were read from a single sample in a study of beta chain features in type 1 diabetes. Assay: immunoSEQ multiplex PCR; the TCRdb copy retains only in-frame clones and omits some. The sample shows 130,000 or so clones, roughly a sixth of them seen only once. Sequencing used central memory CD4+ T cells from blood. The receptors shown here come from a man between 18 and 35 years old with type 1 diabetes. Each CDR3 is given with its conserved first and last residue. The order of the fields is J gene, V gene, CDR3 length, clone size, D gene, CDR3 protein, CDR3 DNA. A D gene is named only where the DNA matches it firmly. Some rows have no size entry. The others give once, few or many, or a class for an expanded clone.

j_gene: TRBJ2-7; v_gene: TRBV28; len: 14; abundance: -; d_gene: -; CDR3aa: CASTLAQASYEQYF; CDR3nt: TGTGCCAGCACCTTGGCCCAGGCATCCTACGAGCAGTACTTC
j_gene: TRBJ2-5; v_gene: TRBV6-5; len: 13; abundance: -; d_gene: TRBD2; CDR3aa: CASSSPGGETQYF; CDR3nt: TGTGCCAGCAGTTCCCCGGGAGGAGAGACCCAGTACTTC
j_gene: TRBJ2-3; v_gene: TRBV10-3; len: 16; abundance: few; d_gene: -; CDR3aa: CASSETAGTATDTQYF; CDR3nt: TGTGCCAGCAGTGAGACCGCCGGGACTGCCACAGATACGCAGTATTTT
j_gene: TRBJ1-1; v_gene: TRBV10-3; len: 13; abundance: -; d_gene: -; CDR3aa: CAISESSNTEAFF; CDR3nt: TGTGCCATCAGTGAGTCGAGCAACACTGAAGCTTTCTTT
j_gene: TRBJ1-1; v_gene: TRBV11-2; len: 16; abundance: -; d_gene: TRBD1; CDR3aa: CASSTRTGELNTEAFF; CDR3nt: TGTGCCAGCAGCACCCGGACAGGTGAATTGAACACTGAAGCTTTCTTT
j_gene: TRBJ2-7; v_gene: TRBV7-9; len: 15; abundance: few; d_gene: -; CDR3aa: CASSSRTAISYEQYF; CDR3nt: TGTGCCAGCAGCTCAAGGACAGCAATCTCCTACGAGCAGTACTTC
j_gene: TRBJ2-3; v_gene: TRBV7-2; len: 12; abundance: many; d_gene: -; CDR3aa: CASSFFTDTQYF; CDR3nt: TGTGCCAGCAGCTTCTTCACAGATACGCAGTATTTT
j_gene: TRBJ2-4; v_gene: TRBV7-9; len: 14; abundance: few; d_gene: -; CDR3aa: CASSYTGSENIQYF; CDR3nt: TGTGCCAGCAGCTACACAGGGAGCGAAAACATTCAGTACTTC
j_gene: TRBJ1-2; v_gene: TRBV2; len: 14; abundance: few; d_gene: -; CDR3aa: CASISNRNNYGYTF; CDR3nt: TGTGCCAGCATCTCAAACCGGAATAACTATGGCTACACCTTC
j_gene: TRBJ2-3; v_gene: TRBV7-9; len: 14; abundance: -; d_gene: -; CDR3aa: CASSLSDPRDTQYF; CDR3nt: TGTGCCAGCAGCTTATCGGACCCCCGGGATACGCAGTATTTT
j_gene: TRBJ2-5; v_gene: TRBV7-9; len: 11; abundance: many; d_gene: -; CDR3aa: CASSLDETQYF; CDR3nt: TGTGCCAGCAGCTTAGACGAGACCCAGTACTTC
j_gene: TRBJ2-1; v_gene: TRBV10-3; len: 12; abundance: -; d_gene: -; CDR3aa: CAIGSVYNEQFF; CDR3nt: TGTGCCATCGGGTCGGTGTACAATGAGCAGTTCTTC
j_gene: TRBJ2-7; v_gene: TRBV29-1; len: 13; abundance: -; d_gene: -; CDR3aa: CSVEGQGGYEQYF; CDR3nt: TGCAGCGTTGAAGGGCAGGGGGGCTACGAGCAGTACTTC
j_gene: TRBJ2-5; v_gene: TRBV2; len: 15; abundance: many; d_gene: TRBD2; CDR3aa: CASSLSGRVSETQYF; CDR3nt: TGTGCCAGCAGCCTTAGCGGGAGGGTTTCGGAGACCCAGTACTTC
j_gene: TRBJ2-5; v_gene: TRBV7-9; len: 14; abundance: many; d_gene: TRBD2; CDR3aa: CASSLRSGGETQYF; CDR3nt: TGTGCCAGCAGCTTACGCAGCGGGGGAGAGACCCAGTACTTC
j_gene: TRBJ1-5; v_gene: TRBV10-2; len: 17; abundance: few; d_gene: -; CDR3aa: CASSLARGALGNQPQHF; CDR3nt: TGCGCCAGCAGCCTGGCTCGAGGGGCCCTAGGCAATCAGCCCCAGCATTTT
j_gene: TRBJ2-3; v_gene: TRBV11-3; len: 14; abundance: -; d_gene: -; CDR3aa: CASSLDPGADTQYF; CDR3nt: TGTGCCAGCAGCTTAGACCCCGGGGCGGATACGCAGTATTTT
j_gene: TRBJ2-1; v_gene: TRBV6-6; len: 12; abundance: -; d_gene: -; CDR3aa: CASSPHKNEQFF; CDR3nt: TGTGCCAGCAGCCCTCATAAAAATGAGCAGTTCTTC
j_gene: TRBJ2-5; v_gene: TRBV2; len: 14; abundance: -; d_gene: TRBD2; CDR3aa: CASSELAGPGAQYF; CDR3nt: TGTGCCAGCAGTGAACTAGCGGGGCCTGGGGCCCAGTACTTC
j_gene: TRBJ1-1; v_gene: TRBV10-3; len: 13; abundance: -; d_gene: -; CDR3aa: CAISETQQGVAFF; CDR3nt: TGTGCCATCAGTGAGACCCAACAGGGAGTCGCTTTCTTT
j_gene: TRBJ2-3; v_gene: TRBV11-2; len: 13; abundance: few; d_gene: -; CDR3aa: CASSLEAADTQYF; CDR3nt: TGTGCCAGCAGCTTAGAAGCCGCAGATACGCAGTATTTT
j_gene: TRBJ2-5; v_gene: TRBV11-2; len: 14; abundance: -; d_gene: -; CDR3aa: CASSLASLRETQYF; CDR3nt: TGTGCCAGCAGCCTGGCCAGTCTAAGAGAGACCCAGTACTTC
j_gene: TRBJ2-1; v_gene: TRBV18; len: 16; abundance: few; d_gene: -; CDR3aa: CASSLAGRKNYNEQFF; CDR3nt: TGTGCCAGCTCTCTGGCTGGGCGGAAGAACTACAATGAGCAGTTCTTC
j_gene: TRBJ2-4; v_gene: TRBV29-1; len: 16; abundance: -; d_gene: -; CDR3aa: CSVEDLGRGGGNIQYF; CDR3nt: TGCAGCGTTGAAGATCTCGGCAGGGGGGGTGGAAACATTCAGTACTTC
j_gene: TRBJ1-1; v_gene: TRBV7-2; len: 14; abundance: few; d_gene: -; CDR3aa: CASSLVSDSGEAFF; CDR3nt: TGTGCCAGCAGCTTAGTGTCGGATTCTGGTGAAGCTTTCTTT
j_gene: TRBJ1-1; v_gene: TRBV7-2; len: 14; abundance: -; d_gene: -; CDR3aa: CASSLAQGNTEAFF; CDR3nt: TGTGCCAGCAGCTTAGCGCAGGGGAACACTGAAGCTTTCTTT
j_gene: TRBJ2-4; v_gene: TRBV29-1; len: 15; abundance: many; d_gene: -; CDR3aa: CSVIGGGQAKNIQYF; CDR3nt: TGCAGCGTTATCGGGGGTGGGCAAGCCAAAAACATTCAGTACTTC
j_gene: TRBJ1-4; v_gene: TRBV5-6; len: 16; abundance: -; d_gene: -; CDR3aa: CASSSKIGEANEKLFF; CDR3nt: TGTGCCAGCAGCTCCAAAATCGGTGAAGCTAATGAAAAACTGTTTTTT
j_gene: TRBJ2-1; v_gene: TRBV30; len: 12; abundance: few; d_gene: -; CDR3aa: CAWTGLGNEQFF; CDR3nt: TGTGCCTGGACGGGGCTGGGCAATGAGCAGTTCTTC
j_gene: TRBJ2-3; v_gene: TRBV4-2; len: 15; abundance: few; d_gene: TRBD2; CDR3aa: CASSQDGGRADTQYF; CDR3nt: TGTGCCAGCAGCCAAGATGGTGGGAGGGCAGATACGCAGTATTTT
j_gene: TRBJ1-3; v_gene: TRBV5-1; len: 15; abundance: -; d_gene: TRBD1; CDR3aa: CASSLEGGVGNTIYF; CDR3nt: TGCGCCAGCAGCTTGGAAGGGGGCGTTGGAAACACCATATATTTT
j_gene: TRBJ2-7; v_gene: TRBV30; len: 11; abundance: -; d_gene: TRBD1; CDR3aa: CAWSQGGQGNF; CDR3nt: TGTGCCTGGAGTCAAGGGGGACAGGGTAACTTC
j_gene: TRBJ2-5; v_gene: TRBV12-5; len: 13; abundance: -; d_gene: -; CDR3aa: CASGLGLEETQYF; CDR3nt: TGTGCTAGTGGTTTGGGACTAGAAGAGACCCAGTACTTC
j_gene: TRBJ2-5; v_gene: TRBV4-1; len: 16; abundance: -; d_gene: TRBD2; CDR3aa: CASSQNPPSGQETQYF; CDR3nt: TGCGCCAGCAGCCAAAACCCACCTAGCGGACAAGAGACCCAGTACTTC
j_gene: TRBJ2-7; v_gene: TRBV19; len: 14; abundance: few; d_gene: -; CDR3aa: CASSINGPYSEQYF; CDR3nt: TGTGCCAGTAGTATTAATGGACCGTACTCCGAGCAGTACTTC
j_gene: TRBJ2-1; v_gene: TRBV7-2; len: 18; abundance: many; d_gene: TRBD2; CDR3aa: CASSSGLAGGLIGNEQFF; CDR3nt: TGTGCCAGCAGCTCCGGGCTAGCGGGGGGGCTCATTGGCAATGAGCAGTTCTTC
j_gene: TRBJ1-3; v_gene: TRBV6-5; len: 11; abundance: -; d_gene: -; CDR3aa: CASSSGQTIYF; CDR3nt: TGTGCCAGCAGTTCAGGGCAAACCATATATTTT
j_gene: TRBJ2-1; v_gene: TRBV11-3; len: 13; abundance: few; d_gene: -; CDR3aa: CASSLTDYNEQFF; CDR3nt: TGTGCCAGCAGCTTAACAGATTACAATGAGCAGTTCTTC
j_gene: TRBJ2-1; v_gene: TRBV14; len: 13; abundance: many; d_gene: -; CDR3aa: CASSQRPNSWQFF; CDR3nt: TGTGCCAGCAGCCAACGTCCCAACTCCTGGCAGTTCTTC
j_gene: TRBJ1-1; v_gene: TRBV9; len: 13; abundance: -; d_gene: -; CDR3aa: CASSVDMNTEAFF; CDR3nt: TGTGCCAGCAGCGTAGATATGAACACTGAAGCTTTCTTT
j_gene: TRBJ2-7; v_gene: TRBV7-2; len: 14; abundance: few; d_gene: -; CDR3aa: CATRPGSSSYEQYF; CDR3nt: TGTGCCACCCGGCCCGGGTCTAGCTCCTACGAGCAGTACTTC
j_gene: TRBJ2-5; v_gene: TRBV7-2; len: 15; abundance: few; d_gene: TRBD1; CDR3aa: CASSPQGQLQETQYF; CDR3nt: TGTGCCAGCAGCCCCCAGGGACAGCTCCAAGAGACCCAGTACTTC